This T cell receptor beta chain was sequenced in a study of blood T cell repertoires in COVID-19. In the study overall: There were acute and convalescent COVID-19 samples, and they came from the United States, Italy and Spain. Sample material is recorded as cDNA or gDNA derived from T cells, B-cell-depleted T cells, or PBMCs.

The V and J ends lost 5 bases and 4 bases respectively, with 15 bases between them. There are 15 residues in the CDR3. Germline-derived CDR1 and CDR2 are LNHDA and SQIVND (reference sequence). Authors' analysis steps: Counts of nucleated cells, estimated from reference gene primer amplification, were obtained. TCRdb keeps only in-frame clones here, not all; method: immunoSEQ multiplex PCR. For V, J and clone size, that table is used; D and trimming come from the DNA. In the table there are tens of thousands of clones, 86% of which are singletons. This sequence joins TRBV19 and TRBJ2-1; possible D gene TRBD2, 5 bases. Sequencing was done on a sample of peripheral blood. The sequence derives from a man aged 25 to 45 with acute or convalescent COVID-19. The CDR3 region has the DNA TGTGCCAGTAGTTCCTTAGCGAAATCATACAATGAGCAGTTCTTC. This encodes CASSSLAKSYNEQFF.